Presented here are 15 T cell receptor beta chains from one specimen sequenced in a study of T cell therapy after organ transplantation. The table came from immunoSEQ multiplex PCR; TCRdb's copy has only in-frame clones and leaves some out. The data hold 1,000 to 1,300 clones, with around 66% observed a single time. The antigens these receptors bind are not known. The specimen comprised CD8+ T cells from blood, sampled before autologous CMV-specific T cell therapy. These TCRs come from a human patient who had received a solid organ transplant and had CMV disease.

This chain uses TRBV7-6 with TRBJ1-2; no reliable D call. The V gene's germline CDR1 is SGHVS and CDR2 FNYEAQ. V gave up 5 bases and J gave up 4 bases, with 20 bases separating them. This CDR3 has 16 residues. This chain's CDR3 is CASSPLTAEASYGYTF. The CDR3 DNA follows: TGTGCCAGCAGCCCATTAACGGCAGAAGCATCCTATGGCTACACCTTC.

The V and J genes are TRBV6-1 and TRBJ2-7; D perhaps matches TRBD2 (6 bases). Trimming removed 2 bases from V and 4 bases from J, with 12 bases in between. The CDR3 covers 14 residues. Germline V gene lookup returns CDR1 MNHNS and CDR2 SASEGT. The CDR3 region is CASSEYGSDYEQYF. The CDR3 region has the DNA TGTGCCAGCAGTGAATACGGGAGTGATTACGAGCAGTACTTC.

CDR3 coding DNA: TGTGCCAGCAGTTCAGGGACTAGCGGGAGAAGTTACGAGCAGTACTTC. Translated: CASSSGTSGRSYEQYF. The chain couples TRBV27 to TRBJ2-7; 14 bases agree with TRBD2. V lost 4 bases and J lost 4; bases outside the gene matches: 6. This CDR3 has 16 residues. Germline CDR1 is MNHEY and CDR2 is SMNVEV (reference sequence).

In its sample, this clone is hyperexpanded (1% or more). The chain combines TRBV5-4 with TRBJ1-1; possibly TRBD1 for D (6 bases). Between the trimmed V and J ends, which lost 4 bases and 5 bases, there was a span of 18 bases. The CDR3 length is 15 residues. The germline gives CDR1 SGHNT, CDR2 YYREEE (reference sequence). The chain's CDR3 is CASSSWGEGGTEAFF. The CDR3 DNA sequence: TGTGCCAGCAGCAGTTGGGGAGAGGGGGGAACTGAAGCTTTCTTT. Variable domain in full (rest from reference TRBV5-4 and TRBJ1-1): ETGVTQSPTHLIKTRGQQVTLRCSSQSGHNTVSWYQQALGQGPQFIFQYYREEENGRGNFPPRFSGLQFPNYSSELNVNALELDDSALYLCASSSWGEGGTEAFFGQGTRLTVV.

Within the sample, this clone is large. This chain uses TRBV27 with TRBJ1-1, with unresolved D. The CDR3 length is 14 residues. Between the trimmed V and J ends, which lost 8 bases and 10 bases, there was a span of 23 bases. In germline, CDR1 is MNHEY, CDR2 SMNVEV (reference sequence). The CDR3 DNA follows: TGTGCCAGCGGTGGGGTCCCTACTCACTCTGGAGCTTTCTTT. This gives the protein CASGGVPTHSGAFF.

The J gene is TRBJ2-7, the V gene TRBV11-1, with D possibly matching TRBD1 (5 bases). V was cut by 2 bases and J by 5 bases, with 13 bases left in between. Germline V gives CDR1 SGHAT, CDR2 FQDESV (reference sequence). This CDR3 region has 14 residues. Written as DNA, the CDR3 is TGTGCCAGCAGCTTAAGACAGCAGCCTGACGAGCAGTACTTC. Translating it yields CASSLRQQPDEQYF.

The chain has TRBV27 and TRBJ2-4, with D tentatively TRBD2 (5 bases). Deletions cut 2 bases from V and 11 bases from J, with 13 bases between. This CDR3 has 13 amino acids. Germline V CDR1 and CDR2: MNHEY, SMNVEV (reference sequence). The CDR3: CASSLGSGFLQYF. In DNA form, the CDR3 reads TGTGCCAGCAGTTTAGGTTCGGGGTTTCTTCAGTACTTC.

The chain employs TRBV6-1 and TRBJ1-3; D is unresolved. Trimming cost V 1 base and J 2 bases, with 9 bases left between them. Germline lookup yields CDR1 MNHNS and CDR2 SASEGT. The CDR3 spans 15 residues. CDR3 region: CASSEVQFPGNTIYF. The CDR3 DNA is TGTGCCAGCAGTGAAGTGCAGTTCCCTGGAAACACCATATATTTT.

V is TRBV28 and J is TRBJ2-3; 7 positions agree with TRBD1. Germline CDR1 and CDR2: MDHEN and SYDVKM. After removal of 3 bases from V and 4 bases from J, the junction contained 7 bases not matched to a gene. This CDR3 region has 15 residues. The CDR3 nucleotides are TGTGCCAGCAGTTTTGACAGGGCCCTCCCAGATACGCAGTATTTT. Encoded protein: CASSFDRALPDTQYF.

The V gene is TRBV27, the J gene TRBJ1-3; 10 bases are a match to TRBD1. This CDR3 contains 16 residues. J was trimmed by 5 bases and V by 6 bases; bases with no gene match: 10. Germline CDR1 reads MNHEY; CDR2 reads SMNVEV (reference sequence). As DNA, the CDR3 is TGTGCCAGCAGCCCCACCGGGACAGGGGAGAGAAACACCATATATTTT. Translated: CASSPTGTGERNTIYF.

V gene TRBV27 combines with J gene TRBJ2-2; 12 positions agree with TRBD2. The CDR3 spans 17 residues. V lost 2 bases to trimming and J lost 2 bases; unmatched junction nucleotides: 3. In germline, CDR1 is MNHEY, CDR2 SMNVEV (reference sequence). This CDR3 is CASSLRTSGANTGELFF. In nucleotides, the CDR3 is TGTGCCAGCAGTTTAAGGACTAGCGGGGCAAACACCGGGGAGCTGTTTTTT.

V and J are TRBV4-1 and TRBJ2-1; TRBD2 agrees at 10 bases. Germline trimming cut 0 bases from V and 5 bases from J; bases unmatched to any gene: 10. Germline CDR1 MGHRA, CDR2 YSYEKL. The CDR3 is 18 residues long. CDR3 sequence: CASSQELLAGPWNNEQFF. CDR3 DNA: TGCGCCAGCAGCCAAGAACTACTAGCGGGACCTTGGAACAATGAGCAGTTCTTC.

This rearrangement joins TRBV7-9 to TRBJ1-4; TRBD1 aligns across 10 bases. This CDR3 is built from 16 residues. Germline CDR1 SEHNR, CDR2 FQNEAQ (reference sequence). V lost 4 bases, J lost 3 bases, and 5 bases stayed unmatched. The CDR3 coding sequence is TGTGCCAGCAGCTCCGGGACAGGGGACCCTAATGAAAAACTGTTTTTT. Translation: CASSSGTGDPNEKLFF. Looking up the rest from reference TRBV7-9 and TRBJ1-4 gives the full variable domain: DTGVSQNPRHKITKRGQNVTFRCDPISEHNRLYWYRQTLGQGPEFLTYFQNEAQLEKSRLLSDRFSAERPKGSFSTLEIQRTEQGDSAMYLCASSSGTGDPNEKLFFGSGTQLSVL.

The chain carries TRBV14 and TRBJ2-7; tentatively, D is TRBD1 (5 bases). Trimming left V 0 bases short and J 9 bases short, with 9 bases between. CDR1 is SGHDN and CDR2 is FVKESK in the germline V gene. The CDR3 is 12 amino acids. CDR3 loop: CASSQEQGGQYF. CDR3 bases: TGTGCCAGCAGCCAAGAGCAGGGCGGGCAGTACTTC.

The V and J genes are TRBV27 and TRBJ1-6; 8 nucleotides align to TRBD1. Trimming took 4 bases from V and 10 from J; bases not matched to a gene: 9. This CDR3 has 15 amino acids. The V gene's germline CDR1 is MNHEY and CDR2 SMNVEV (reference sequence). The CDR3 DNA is TGTGCCAGCAGTTACTCAACAGGGGGAATATCACCCCTCCACTTT. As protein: CASSYSTGGISPLHF.